The sequence of this T cell receptor beta chain was determined in a study of chemoradiotherapy in HPV16-positive cancers. Using immunoSEQ multiplex PCR, the repertoire was profiled, and TCRdb retains in-frame clones only, with some absent. This table has just over 25,000 clones, more than 80% appearing once. Samples were taken several times over chemoradiotherapy. Study results and caveats: Better recurrence-free survival went with HPV-responsive T-cell expansion in HPV16-positive patients.

The CDR3 is 16 residues long. Germline CDR1 and CDR2: SGHNT and YYREEE (reference sequence). V gave up 3 bases and J gave up 5 bases, with 20 bases separating them. This clone was seen just once. The antigen remains undetermined. J is TRBJ2-5 and V is TRBV5-4; a weak D match, TRBD1 (6 bases). The sequence was obtained from a human donor with HPV-associated anogenital cancer. Sample: blood, taken from a patient who underwent chemoradiotherapy. In DNA form, the CDR3 reads TGTGCCAGCAGCTCCTTAGGATGGGGGCAGGGTGAGACCCAGTACTTC. It codes for CASSSLGWGQGETQYF.